This TCR beta chain was retrieved from a study of beta chain features in type 1 diabetes. Study overall: Sorted cells from all samples, numbering roughly 100,000,000, were examined.

Germline CDR1 LNHNV, CDR2 YYDKDF (reference sequence). The CDR3 length is 16 residues. V lost 0 bases, J lost 0 bases, and 9 bases lay in between. This clone appeared a few times. Expressed TCRB transcripts got sequenced, as all isolated RNA was reverse transcribed. The table came from immunoSEQ multiplex PCR; TCRdb's copy has only in-frame clones and leaves some out. The table lists 850,000 to 900,000 clones, roughly 15% of them singletons, with roughly 0.025% in the top ten. This sequence joins TRBV15 and TRBJ1-3; D is uncertain. Material: naive CD4+ T cells from blood. This receptor was obtained from a woman aged 18-35 years in good health. This chain's CDR3 is CATSRDRQSSGNTIYF. In DNA, the CDR3 is TGTGCCACCAGCAGAGACAGGCAAAGCTCTGGAAACACCATATATTTT.